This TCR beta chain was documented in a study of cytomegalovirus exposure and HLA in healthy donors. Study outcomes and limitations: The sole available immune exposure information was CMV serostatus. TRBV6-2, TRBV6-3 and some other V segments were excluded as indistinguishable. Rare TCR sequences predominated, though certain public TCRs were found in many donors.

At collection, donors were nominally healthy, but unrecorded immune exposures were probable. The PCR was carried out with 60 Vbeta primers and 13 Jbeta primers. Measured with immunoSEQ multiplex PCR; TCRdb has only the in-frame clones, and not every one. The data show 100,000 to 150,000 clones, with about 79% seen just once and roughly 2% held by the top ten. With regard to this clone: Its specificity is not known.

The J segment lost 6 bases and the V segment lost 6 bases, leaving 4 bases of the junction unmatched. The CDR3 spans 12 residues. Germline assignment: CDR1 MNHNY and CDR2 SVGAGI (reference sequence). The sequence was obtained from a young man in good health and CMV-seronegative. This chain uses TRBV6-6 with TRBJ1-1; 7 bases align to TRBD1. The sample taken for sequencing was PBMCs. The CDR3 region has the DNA TGTGCCAGCAGCCTTGGGACAGCTGAAGCTTTCTTT. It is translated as CASSLGTAEAFF.